The following is a TCR beta chain sequence with its context. Its matching antigen is unknown. This entry is derived from a study of cytomegalovirus exposure and HLA in healthy donors. General observations from the study: Accounts indicate the classifier identified cytomegalovirus status with strong specificity and sensitivity.

This CDR3 contains 14 residues. CDR1 is LGHNA, CDR2 YSLEER, per germline. The ends lost 4 bases at V and 7 bases at J; junction bases unmatched: 5. Here immunoSEQ multiplex PCR was the method, and the copy in TCRdb shows in-frame clones only, minus some. The sample gives 150,000 to 170,000 clones, about 88% of which show up once; approximately 20% is in the top ten. The material sequenced was PBMCs. The chain joins TRBV4-3 to TRBJ1-5; 9 bases align to TRBD1. The TCR comes from a man aged 18 to 29 in good health and CMV-seropositive. CDR3 residues: CASSPGTGLQPQHF. As DNA, the CDR3 is TGCGCCAGCAGCCCCGGGACAGGGCTCCAGCCCCAGCATTTT.